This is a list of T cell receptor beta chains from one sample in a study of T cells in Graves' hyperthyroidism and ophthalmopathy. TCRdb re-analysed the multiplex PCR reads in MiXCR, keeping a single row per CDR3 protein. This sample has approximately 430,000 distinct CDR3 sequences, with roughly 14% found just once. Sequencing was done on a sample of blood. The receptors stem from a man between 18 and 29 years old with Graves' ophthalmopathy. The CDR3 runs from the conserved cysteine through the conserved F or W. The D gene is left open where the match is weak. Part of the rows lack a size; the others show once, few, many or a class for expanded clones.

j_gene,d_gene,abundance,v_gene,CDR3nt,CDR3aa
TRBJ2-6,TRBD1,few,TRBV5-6,TGTGCCAGCAGCTTACTGACAGGGACTGGGGCCAACGTCCTGACTTTC,CASSLLTGTGANVLTF
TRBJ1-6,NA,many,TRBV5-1,TGCGCCAGCAGCCTAACGACTGGAACCTATTCACCCCTCCACTTT,CASSLTTGTYSPLHF
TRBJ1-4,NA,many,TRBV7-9,TGTGCCAGCAGCCCAGGGTACTTAAATGAAAAACTGTTTTTT,CASSPGYLNEKLFF
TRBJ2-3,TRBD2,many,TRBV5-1,TGCGCCAGCGGAGCGGGAGTAGGCACAGATACGCAGTATTTT,CASGAGVGTDTQYF
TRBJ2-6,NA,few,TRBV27,TGTGCCAGCAGCCACGGGGGCAGTCTCTCCTCTGGGGCCAACGTCCTGACTTTC,CASSHGGSLSSGANVLTF
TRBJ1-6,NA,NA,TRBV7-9,TGTGCCAGCAGCTTCGTTCCGGAGGCTTTTGGAAAGAATTCACCCCTCCACTTT,CASSFVPEAFGKNSPLHF
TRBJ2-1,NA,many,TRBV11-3,TGTGCCAGCAGCTACCCAGGCAATGAGCAGTTCTTC,CASSYPGNEQFF
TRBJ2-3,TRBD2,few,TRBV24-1,TGTGCCACCAGTGATTTCAGGGGCTCTAGCGGGAGGGCCTTGGATACGCAGTATTTT,CATSDFRGSSGRALDTQYF
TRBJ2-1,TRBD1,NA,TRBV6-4,TGTGCCAGCAGTGAAGGGACAGGGGGCATATATGAGCAGTTCTTC,CASSEGTGGIYEQFF
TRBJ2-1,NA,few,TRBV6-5,TGTGCCAGCAGTTACTCTCGGGACGCCCTTGGTGAGCAGTTCTTC,CASSYSRDALGEQFF
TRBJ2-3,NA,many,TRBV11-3,TGTGCCAGCAGCTTAGAGGGGGCAGATACGCAGTATTTT,CASSLEGADTQYF
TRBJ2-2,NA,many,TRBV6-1,TGTGCCAGCAGTGAATTACATCCCACCGGGGAGCTGTTTTTT,CASSELHPTGELFF
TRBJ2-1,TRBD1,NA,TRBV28,TGTGCCAGCAGTTCTGGGACAGACATTAGGTCTGAGCAGTTCTTC,CASSSGTDIRSEQFF
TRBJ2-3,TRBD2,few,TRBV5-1,TGCGCCAGCAGCTTGACCGTCCTAGCGGGAGAACCAGATACGCAGTATTTT,CASSLTVLAGEPDTQYF
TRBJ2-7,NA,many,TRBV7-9,TGTGCCTCGGCCTTTGGGGGCTACGAGCAGTACTTC,CASAFGGYEQYF
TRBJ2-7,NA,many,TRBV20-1,TGCAGTGCTAGAGATCCAGGACGGAACTCCTACGAGCAGTACTTC,CSARDPGRNSYEQYF
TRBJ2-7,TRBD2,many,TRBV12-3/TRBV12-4,TGTGCCAGCAGGGTAGCGGGGGGGCCTTACGAGCAGTACTTC,CASRVAGGPYEQYF
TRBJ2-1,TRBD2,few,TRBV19,TGTGCCAGTAATTGGCTAGCGGGACACAATGAGCAGTTCTTC,CASNWLAGHNEQFF
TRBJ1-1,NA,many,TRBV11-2,TGTGCCAGCAGCTCAGTAGGTGGCAGGCTGGCTTTCTTT,CASSSVGGRLAFF
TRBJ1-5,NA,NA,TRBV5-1,TGCGCCAGCAGCCCAGACGGACTAAGCAATCAGCCCCAGCATTTT,CASSPDGLSNQPQHF
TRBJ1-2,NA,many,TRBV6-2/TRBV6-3,TGTGCCAGCAGTCCCAGGGGCGTTACTAACTATGGCTACACCTTC,CASSPRGVTNYGYTF
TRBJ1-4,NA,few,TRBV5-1,TGCGCCAGCAGCTTGGGGGGGGCCCATGAAAAACTGTTTTTT,CASSLGGAHEKLFF
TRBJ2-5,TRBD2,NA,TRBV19,TGTGCCAGTAGTATAGATAATTGGTTCCCAGCTAGCGGGAGGACAATGATAGAGACCCAGTACTTC,CASSIDNWFPASGRTMIETQYF
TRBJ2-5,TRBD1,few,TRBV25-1,TGTGCCAGCAGTGAATCATTAGGGGGCTCAGCCCAGTACTTC,CASSESLGGSAQYF
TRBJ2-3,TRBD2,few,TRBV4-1,TGCGCCAGCAGCCAACCGACTAGCGGGGGGACAGATACGCAGTATTTT,CASSQPTSGGTDTQYF
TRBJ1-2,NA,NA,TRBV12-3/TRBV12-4,TGTGCCAGCAGTGAGGGCTACGGCTATGGCTACACCTTC,CASSEGYGYGYTF
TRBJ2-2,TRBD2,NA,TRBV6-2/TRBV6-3,TGTGCCAGCAGTTGGCGGGGGGTAGAAACCGGGGAGCTGTTTTTT,CASSWRGVETGELFF
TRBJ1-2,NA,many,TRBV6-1,TGTGCCAGCGGGAGACAGTACGGAAACTATGGCTACACCTTC,CASGRQYGNYGYTF
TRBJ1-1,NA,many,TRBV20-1,TGCAGTGCCGTACCGGGGCCAGGCACTGAAGCTTTCTTT,CSAVPGPGTEAFF
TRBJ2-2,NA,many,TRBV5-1,TGCGCCAGCACGCCGGGTCAGCTCAACACCGGGGAGCTGTTTTTT,CASTPGQLNTGELFF
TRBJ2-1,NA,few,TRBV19,TGTGCCAGTAGTATAGATCTGGGGGCGTATGAGCAGTTCTTC,CASSIDLGAYEQFF
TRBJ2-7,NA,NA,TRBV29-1,TGCAGCGTTTCTTCAAATTACGAGCAGTACTTC,CSVSSNYEQYF
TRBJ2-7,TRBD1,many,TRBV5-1,TGCGCCAGCAGCAGGACAGGGAGTGTCTACGAGCAGTACTTC,CASSRTGSVYEQYF
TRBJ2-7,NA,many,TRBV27,TGTGCCAGCAGTTCCTCAAGGGGGGGTCGACCCTACGAGCAGTACTTC,CASSSSRGGRPYEQYF
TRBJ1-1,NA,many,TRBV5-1,TGCGCCAGCAGCTTGGGAGTGGGGGCGGTCACTGAAGCTTTCTTT,CASSLGVGAVTEAFF
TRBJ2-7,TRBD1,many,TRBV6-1,TGTGCCACCGCCCAGGGGGCCTACGAGCAGTACTTC,CATAQGAYEQYF
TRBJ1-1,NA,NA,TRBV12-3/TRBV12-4,TGTGCCAGCAGTTTATTCTGGGCTGAAGCTTTCTTT,CASSLFWAEAFF
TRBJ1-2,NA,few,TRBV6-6,TGTGCCAGCAGTTACTCTTTCCCGGCTGGCTACACCTTC,CASSYSFPAGYTF
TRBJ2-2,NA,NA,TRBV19,TGTGCCAGTAGTATAGGTACCGCCCTGAACACCGGGGAGCTGTTTTTT,CASSIGTALNTGELFF
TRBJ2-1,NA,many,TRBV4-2,TGTGCCAGCAGCCAAGGGCAGGGGACCTACAATGAGCAGTTCTTC,CASSQGQGTYNEQFF
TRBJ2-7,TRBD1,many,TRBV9,TGTGCCAGCAGCGCCGAGACCGGGACAGGGTTTCGCGAGCAGTACTTC,CASSAETGTGFREQYF
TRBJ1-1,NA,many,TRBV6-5,TGTGCCAGCAGTTACGGCAGTGGTGCATACACTGAAGCTTTCTTT,CASSYGSGAYTEAFF
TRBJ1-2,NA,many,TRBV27,TGTGCCAGCAGTTTCCAGGCGGGGGATGGCTACACCTTC,CASSFQAGDGYTF
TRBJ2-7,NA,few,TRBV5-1,TGCGCCAGCAGCTTGCTGTGGGAGGCGTACGAGCAGTACTTC,CASSLLWEAYEQYF
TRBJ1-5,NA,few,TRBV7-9,TGTGCCAGCAGCCAGGGACTCCCGGGGGGTAGCAATCAGCCCCAGCATTTT,CASSQGLPGGSNQPQHF
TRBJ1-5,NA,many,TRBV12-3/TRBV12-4,TGTGCCAGCAGTCCCGAGAGAGGCAATCAGCCCCAGCATTTT,CASSPERGNQPQHF
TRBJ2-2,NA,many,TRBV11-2,TGTGCCAGCAGCTGGGGGTCCACCGGGGAGCTGTTTTTT,CASSWGSTGELFF